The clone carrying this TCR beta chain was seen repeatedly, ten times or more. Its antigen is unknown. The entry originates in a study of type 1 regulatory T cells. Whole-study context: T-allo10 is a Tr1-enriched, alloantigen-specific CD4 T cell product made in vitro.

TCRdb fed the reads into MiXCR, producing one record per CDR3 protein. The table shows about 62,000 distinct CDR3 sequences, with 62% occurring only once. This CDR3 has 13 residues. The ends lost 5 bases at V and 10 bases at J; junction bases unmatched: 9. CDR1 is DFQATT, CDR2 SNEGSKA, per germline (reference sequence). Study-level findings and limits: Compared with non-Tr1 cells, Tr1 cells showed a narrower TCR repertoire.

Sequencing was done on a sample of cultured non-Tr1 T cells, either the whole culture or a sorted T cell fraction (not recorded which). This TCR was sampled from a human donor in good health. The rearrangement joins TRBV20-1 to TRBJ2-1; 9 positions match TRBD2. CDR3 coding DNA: TGCAGTGCTCCTAGCGGGGCCTCGAGGGAGCAGTTCTTC. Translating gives CSAPSGASREQFF.